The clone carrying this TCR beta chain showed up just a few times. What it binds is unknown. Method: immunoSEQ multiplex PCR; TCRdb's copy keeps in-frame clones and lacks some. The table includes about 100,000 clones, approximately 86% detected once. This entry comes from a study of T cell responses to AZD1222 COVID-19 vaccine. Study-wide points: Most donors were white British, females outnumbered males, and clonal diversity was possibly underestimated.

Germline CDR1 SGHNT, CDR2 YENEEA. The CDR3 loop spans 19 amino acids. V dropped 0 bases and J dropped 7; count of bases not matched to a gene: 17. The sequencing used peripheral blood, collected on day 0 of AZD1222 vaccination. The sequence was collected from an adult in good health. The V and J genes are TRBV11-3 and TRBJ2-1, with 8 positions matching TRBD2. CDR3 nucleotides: TGTGCCAGCAGCTTAGATCTACCCTTTGGCGGGGGGATTAGAAATGAGCAGTTCTTC. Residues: CASSLDLPFGGGIRNEQFF.